This T cell receptor beta chain was identified during a study of cytomegalovirus exposure and HLA in healthy donors listed by TCRdb under 2017. With regard to the full study: According to an earlier analysis of 550 to 700 of the donors, about 179 million T cells yielded roughly 110 million unique TCR beta sequences and roughly 280 Gb of sequence data. HLA typing covered class I and class II loci at four-digit resolution. Rather than using new phenotypic data, the later analysis identified candidate immune exposures from TCR beta sequences and from how often those sequences occurred across donors. The study aimed to test whether cataloging public T cell receptors could reveal signatures of past pathogen exposure. Of the 300 to 450 genotyped donors, about 84% fell in the genetic ancestry cluster associated with self-reported Caucasian donors. To predict cytomegalovirus infection status, the study combined high-throughput TCR immunosequencing, statistical association of individual TCRs with disease status, and machine learning. Roughly 5 DR-DQ haplotypes were handled as single units for association and clustering, since linkage in the cohort was strong. All discovery cohort repertoires had been generated on a single sequencing platform. In a later genetic analysis, genome-wide SNP genotypes for about 65% of the roughly 700 donors were used, and that subset was treated as a discovery cohort. In addition to the first cohort of roughly 700 subjects, a separate validation cohort of approximately 110 different subjects was used. Donor age, sex, ethnicity and CMV serostatus were collected together with the repertoire data. The study used immunosequencing to profile the T cell repertoires of around 600 subjects and linked those repertoires to cytomegalovirus serostatus. To decide whether each TCR beta V gene segment behaved as functional or pseudogenic, an earlier analysis of 587 of the donors relied on high-throughput TCR beta sequencing. The number of donors typed differed by locus, with about 629-630 for A, B, C, DRB1 and DQB1, around 520 for DQA1, over 600 for DPA1, and around 430 for DPB1. In a later analysis, previously published TCR beta repertoires from 600 to 850 donors were re-analyzed and high-resolution HLA genotyping was added so that TCR occurrence patterns could be studied. Across around 400 genotyped donors of the cohort, an average of roughly 250,000 unique TCR beta nucleotide sequences per donor were sequenced, and roughly 20% of those sequences were non-productive. An early release covering 550 to 700 HLA-typed donors comprised about 300 gigabases of sequencing data and 65 million to 100 million unique TCR sequences.

General study outcomes and caveats: The study listed 164 TCR beta chains as associated with cytomegalovirus. While some public TCRs were present in many individuals, most TCR sequences turned up only very rarely across donors. A further reported finding was that TCR beta sequences accurately predicted the HLA-A and HLA-B alleles for most subjects in the first cohort. The classifier was reported to diagnose cytomegalovirus status with high specificity and sensitivity in both the original cohort and the validation cohort. A later genetic analysis associated a missense DCLRE1C variant with V-gene and J-gene trimming of TCR beta chains, and an independent cohort replicated the association. Linkage disequilibrium might explain the correlated functional status among segregating V segments, but an unknown experimental factor could not be ruled out. When HLA alleles, especially DR and DQ, strongly co-occurred, attributing TCR associations to individual alleles was difficult. The authors suggested that the approach could potentially be extended to other disease states and immunological phenotypes. For the cohort, immune exposure information was limited to CMV serostatus. According to a later analysis, TCR association rates differed among HLA loci, with DRB1 alleles showing the most associated TCRs and HLA-C alleles showing the fewest. Compared with the 666-donor mean, donors in an Asian-associated ancestry cluster had fewer N-insertions in productive TCRs, according to a later genetic analysis. At a false discovery rate of 0.05, a later analysis linked around 15,000 TCR beta sequences to specific HLA alleles. In a later analysis, most CMV-associated TCR beta chains were found to appear HLA-restricted, with HLA associations seemingly driven largely by CMV exposure. Because HLA typing was unavailable for some donors at each locus, only the typed subset was used in association tests. In an earlier analysis of roughly 500 of the donors, most TCR beta V segments appeared in productive rearrangements about 87% or about 30% of the time, broadly matching IMGT annotations. In a later analysis, HLA-associated TCR beta chains were found to be more clonally expanded and to have lower generation probabilities than equally common non-associated chains. The presence/absence analyses assumed that sequencing depth was roughly uniform across donors, and that assumption may not be true. Only TCR beta chains were sequenced in this cohort, and the absence of alpha or paired-chain data limited detectable features. The sequencing pipeline was judged likely to have produced a cluster of highly shared sequence variants as a technical artifact. According to a later analysis, parvovirus B19, influenza, CMV and Epstein-Barr virus appeared linked to several top co-occurrence clusters. Three of the identified cytomegalovirus-associated TCR beta chains were confirmed in vitro to be specific for cytomegalovirus antigens. Because counts were too low, more than 15 rarely observed V segments, including chromosome 9 orphons, were left out of the earlier analysis of 500 to 750 of the donors. Some IMGT-functional V segments, including TRBV6-2 and TRBV6-3, could not be distinguished by the 87-base-pair reads and were therefore excluded.

The cohort comprised more than 550 healthy bone marrow donors. At the time of sampling, every cohort member was nominally healthy, though immune exposures that went unrecorded were likely present. The donor tested CMV seronegative and was one of the 352 seronegative cohort members. A peripheral blood sample was collected from each donor, and TCR beta sequencing was performed on peripheral blood mononuclear cells. The Qiagen DNeasy Blood Extraction Kit was used to extract genomic DNA from the blood cell samples. The junction shows trimming of 7 bases on V and 12 bases on J, and the gene matches do not reach 12 bases of it. According to the germline V gene, CDR1 reads SGHTA and CDR2 reads FQGNSA. The CDR3 has 13 amino acids, counting the end cysteine and phenylalanine. Only CDR3 DNA is held: 39 bases, read in frame from base 1. The protocol used for the library was the immunoSEQ multiplex PCR assay. For the multiplex PCR, a mixture combining 60 forward primers for TCR Vbeta segments and 13 reverse primers for TCR Jbeta segments was used. Amplification of the CDR3 region of rearranged TCR beta genes was performed with a multiplex PCR assay on genomic DNA. The Illumina HiSeq System was used to sequence the amplified TCR beta libraries as 87-base-pair reads. The original pipeline was this. Across the roughly 670 repertoires, a later analysis counted 78 million or so unique TCR beta chains, 9.5 million to 12 million of which were shared by at least two donors. A nearest-neighbor algorithm error-corrected the raw reads and collapsed the reads into unique sequences, merging closely related sequences to remove PCR and sequencing errors. To assign V, D and J gene segments, CDR3 sequences were aligned to IMGT reference sequences. For a sequence to be retained, at least a six-nucleotide match to both a V gene segment and a J gene segment was required. Rearrangements were classified as productive when the CDR3 lacked stop codons and remained in frame with V and J, and all other rearrangements were classified as non-productive. Following IMGT convention, CDR3 was defined as the stretch from the second conserved V-encoded cysteine up to the conserved J-encoded phenylalanine. Sequences without an unambiguous match to a single V gene segment were excluded from the earlier analysis of about 640 of the donors. In an earlier analysis of 450 to 750 of the donors, a V segment was called functional when productive rearrangements were above 56.7%, and segregating when the standard deviation between donors exceeded 5%. A statistical classification framework was developed to diagnose cytomegalovirus status using the catalog of TCR beta chain sequences. V and J gene assignment, in a later analysis, came from comparing TCR nucleotide sequences with IMGT/GENE-DB human TR gene sequences. Using the TCRdist pipeline, a later analysis assigned CDR3 sequences along with most-parsimonious VDJ recombination scenarios. In a later analysis, each TCR beta chain was defined by its CDR3 amino acid sequence together with its V-gene family, and reads without a unique V-gene family were excluded. In a later analysis, 450 to 600 highly shared, low-generation-probability nucleotide sequences were removed to address suspected cross-contamination and a sequencing artifact. A later analysis calculated a clonal expansion index for each public chain from normalized within-repertoire ranks of inferred template counts. In a later analysis, generation probabilities were computed with a VDJ recombination model fitted to out-of-frame rearrangements, and the resulting probabilities were checked against IGoR. Hypergeometric tests were used in a later analysis to score TCR-TCR, TCR-HLA and TCR-CMV co-occurrence, with a repertoire-size bias correction applied to the TCR pairs. To estimate false discovery rates, a later analysis permuted the HLA or CMV assignments 20 times. In a later analysis, co-occurring TCRs were grouped with DBSCAN, and TCRdist sequence similarity was added when clustering was performed within HLA-allele-positive subsets. Repertoires with fewer than 30,000 or more than 120,000 public chains, plus five repertoires with anomalous nucleotide sharing, were excluded from co-occurrence clustering. The table was pulled from immuneACCESS by TCRdb, which kept in-frame rearrangements only. Such tables lose some clones; where checked, under half of the loss comes from unresolved V genes, and the rest has no known cause. V and J calls and clone size follow that table, whereas D and trimming were derived from the DNA. The table for this sample lists about 190,000 clones; about three quarters of them were counted only once. Less than 1.1% of the sample is in the top ten clones.

Turning to this clone: Its antigen is unknown. No base quality information exists; no much larger clone differs at one position.

This sequence originates from a woman in her 40s in good health and CMV-seronegative. This receptor chain uses TRBV7-2 and TRBJ2-1; TRBD2 agrees with 7 junctional bases. Sequencing used PBMCs. CDR3 protein: CASILGEGTGQFF. The nucleotide sequence reads TGTGCCAGCATCCTAGGGGAGGGGACGGGGCAGTTCTTC.